Sequencing of this T cell receptor (beta chain) was carried out in a study of blood T cell repertoires in COVID-19. About the research overall: The United States, Italy and Spain were the sources of the acute and convalescent COVID-19 samples. T cells, B-cell-depleted T cells, or PBMCs supplied cDNA or gDNA.

Original data processing: Amplifying reference gene primers gave estimates of nucleated cell counts. Here immunoSEQ multiplex PCR was the method, and the copy in TCRdb shows in-frame clones only, minus some. The DNA gave D and trimming, while V, J and clone size come from that table. There are hundreds of thousands of clones in the sample; 85% occur only once, and roughly 3.9% lies in the top ten. After removal of 6 bases from V and 2 bases from J, the junction contained 7 bases not matched to a gene. The CDR3 has 16 amino acids. Germline CDR1 reads MNHNY; CDR2 reads SVGAGI (reference sequence). Material for sequencing was peripheral blood. The chain couples TRBV6-6 to TRBJ2-3, with 11 positions matching TRBD2. The clonotype comes from a woman in her late teens or twenties with acute or convalescent COVID-19. The DNA for the CDR3 is TGTGCCAGCAGGGTAGGGACTAGCGGCAACACAGATACGCAGTATTTT. It yields the protein CASRVGTSGNTDTQYF.